What follows is one T cell receptor beta chain and its context. Its specificity is not known. This entry is derived from a study of cytomegalovirus exposure and HLA in healthy donors. Regarding the study as a whole: A later look showed TCR association rates differing by HLA locus, highest for DRB1 and lowest for HLA-C. TRBV6-2, TRBV6-3 and some other V segments were unresolvable in 87-base-pair reads.

From germline, CDR1 is SGHRS and CDR2 YFSETQ. The CDR3 is made up of 15 amino acids. J gave up 8 bases and V 4 bases, and 11 bases lay outside the gene matches. Everyone who donated was a healthy bone marrow donor. The PCR had 60 Vbeta and 13 Jbeta primers. Using immunoSEQ multiplex PCR, the repertoire was profiled, and TCRdb retains in-frame clones only, with some absent. The data hold 110,000 or so clones, with about 77% observed a single time. The receptor was isolated from a woman younger than 45 in good health and CMV-seropositive. Source material: PBMCs. V usage is TRBV5-1 and J usage is TRBJ2-1; 8 bases fit TRBD1. The CDR3 DNA follows: TGCGCCAGCAGCATCAGGGGGCTTGGGGGTGATGAGCAGTTCTTC. Amino acid sequence: CASSIRGLGGDEQFF.